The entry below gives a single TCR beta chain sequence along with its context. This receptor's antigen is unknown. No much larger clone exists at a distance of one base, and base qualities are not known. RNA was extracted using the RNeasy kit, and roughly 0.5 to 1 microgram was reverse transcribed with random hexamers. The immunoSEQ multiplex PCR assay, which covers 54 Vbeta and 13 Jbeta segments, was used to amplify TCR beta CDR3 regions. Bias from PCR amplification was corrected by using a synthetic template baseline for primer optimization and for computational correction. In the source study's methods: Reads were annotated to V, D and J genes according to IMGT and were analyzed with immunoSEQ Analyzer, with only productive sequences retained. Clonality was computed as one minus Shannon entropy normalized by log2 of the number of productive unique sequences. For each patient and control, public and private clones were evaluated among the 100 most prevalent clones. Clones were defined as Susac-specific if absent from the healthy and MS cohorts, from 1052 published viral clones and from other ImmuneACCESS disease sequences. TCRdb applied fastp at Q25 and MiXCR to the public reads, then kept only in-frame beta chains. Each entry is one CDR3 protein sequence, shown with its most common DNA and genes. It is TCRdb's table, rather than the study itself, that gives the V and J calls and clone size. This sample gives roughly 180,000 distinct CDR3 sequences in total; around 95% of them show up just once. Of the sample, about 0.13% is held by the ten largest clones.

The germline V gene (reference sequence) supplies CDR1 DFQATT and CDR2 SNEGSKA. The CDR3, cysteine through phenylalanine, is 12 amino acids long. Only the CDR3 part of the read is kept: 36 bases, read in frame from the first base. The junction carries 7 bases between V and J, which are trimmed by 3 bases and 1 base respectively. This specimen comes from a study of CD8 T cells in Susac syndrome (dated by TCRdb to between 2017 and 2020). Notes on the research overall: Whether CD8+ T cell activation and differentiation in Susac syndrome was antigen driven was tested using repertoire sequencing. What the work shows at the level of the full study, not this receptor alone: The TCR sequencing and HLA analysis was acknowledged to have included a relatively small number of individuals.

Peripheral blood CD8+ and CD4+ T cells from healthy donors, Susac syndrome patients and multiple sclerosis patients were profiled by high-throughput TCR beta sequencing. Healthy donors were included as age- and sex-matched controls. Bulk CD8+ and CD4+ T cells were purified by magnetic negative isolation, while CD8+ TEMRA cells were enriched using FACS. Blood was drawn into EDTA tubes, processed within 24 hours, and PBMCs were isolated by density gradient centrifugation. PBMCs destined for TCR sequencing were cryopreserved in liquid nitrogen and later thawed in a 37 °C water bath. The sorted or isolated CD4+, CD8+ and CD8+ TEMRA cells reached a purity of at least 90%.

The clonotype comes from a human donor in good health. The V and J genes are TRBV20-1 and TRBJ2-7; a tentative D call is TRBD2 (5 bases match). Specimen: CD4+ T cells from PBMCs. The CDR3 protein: CSARGDSYEQYF. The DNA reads TGCAGTGCTAGGGGAGATTCCTACGAGCAGTACTTC.